Each of the 27 T cell receptor beta chains below was sequenced from the same sample in a study of cytomegalovirus exposure and HLA in healthy donors. Method: immunoSEQ multiplex PCR; TCRdb's copy keeps in-frame clones and lacks some. The table records around 130,000 clones, around 92% of them present only once. Sequenced input: PBMCs. Receptors were obtained from a man aged 25-45 years in good health and CMV-seronegative.

The rearrangement links TRBV28 to TRBJ2-7, with D possibly matching TRBD2 (5 bases). Trimming removed 8 bases from V and 4 bases from J, with 21 bases in between. Germline CDR1 and CDR2: MDHEN and SYDVKM. The CDR3 extends over 15 amino acids. The CDR3 DNA reads as TGTGCCAGCCACGGGATAGTACAGACCCATTACGAGCAGTACTTC. This sequence encodes CASHGIVQTHYEQYF.

This clone was found a few times. This rearrangement joins TRBV19 to TRBJ2-7; D might be TRBD1 (5 bases). The germline CDR1 and CDR2 sequences are LNHDA and SQIVND (reference sequence). Trimming cost V 3 bases and J 6 bases, with 9 bases left between them. The CDR3 loop spans 12 amino acids. The CDR3 here is CASSIRDSEQYF. DNA for the CDR3: TGTGCCAGTAGTATTCGTGACAGCGAGCAGTACTTC.

The chain recombines TRBV19 with TRBJ1-5; D is undetermined. This CDR3 comprises 16 residues. Trimming removed 3 bases from V and 5 bases from J, with 17 bases in between. CDR1 is LNHDA and CDR2 is SQIVND in the germline V gene (reference sequence). CDR3 DNA: TGTGCCAGTAGTATGGGTCAGAACCTCAGGTATCAGCCCCAGCATTTT. Encoded protein: CASSMGQNLRYQPQHF.

The chain combines TRBV10-2 with TRBJ1-2; 10 nucleotides agree with TRBD1. Germline CDR1 is WSHSY and CDR2 is SAAADI. Trimming took 2 bases from V and 5 from J; bases not matched to a gene: 5. The CDR3 is 15 residues long. The CDR3 bases are TGCGCCAGCAGTGAGACTGGACAGGGGGTTTATGGCTACACCTTC. This codes for CASSETGQGVYGYTF.

The chain combines TRBV5-5 with TRBJ2-7, with D possibly matching TRBD2 (6 bases). Germline assignment: CDR1 SGHKS and CDR2 YYEKEE (reference sequence). V lost 0 bases to trimming and J lost 2 bases, with 12 bases between them. This CDR3 comprises 15 residues. The CDR3 DNA sequence: TGTGCCAGCAGCTTGGAAGGAGGGTTGGCCTACGAGCAGTACTTC. Translating gives CASSLEGGLAYEQYF.

The chain couples TRBV6-6 to TRBJ1-4; 8 nucleotides align to TRBD1. From germline, CDR1 is MNHNY and CDR2 SVGAGI (reference sequence). This CDR3 spans 15 amino acids. Germline trimming cut 6 bases from V and 2 bases from J; bases unmatched to any gene: 5. The CDR3 reads CASRGSGGTNEKLFF. The CDR3, as DNA: TGTGCCAGCAGAGGGTCAGGGGGCACTAATGAAAAACTGTTTTTT.

The chain has TRBV2 and TRBJ2-1; D might be TRBD1 (7 bases). Germline values: CDR1 SNHLY, CDR2 FYNNEI. The CDR3 length is 14 residues. Trimming removed 4 bases at V and 6 bases at J, with 13 bases between. This CDR3 is CASSAGGLANEQFF. Written as DNA, the CDR3 is TGTGCCAGCAGTGCAGGGGGGCTAGCCAATGAGCAGTTCTTC.

This clone was observed many times. V gene TRBV6-1 combines with J gene TRBJ1-1, with 9 nucleotides matching TRBD1. The CDR3 contains 15 residues. Trimming took 0 bases from V and 4 from J; bases not matched to a gene: 3. Germline V gives CDR1 MNHNS, CDR2 SASEGT. CDR3: CASSEAPTGGTEAFF. Here the CDR3 DNA reads TGTGCCAGCAGTGAAGCTCCGACAGGGGGCACTGAAGCTTTCTTT.

This clone was seen only a few times. The chain couples TRBV5-4 to TRBJ1-2; TRBD1 aligns across 8 bases. The V gene end was trimmed by 1 base and the J gene end by 3 bases; junction bases not matched to a gene: 2. Germline CDR1 is SGHNT and CDR2 is YYREEE (reference sequence). This CDR3 contains 14 residues. The CDR3 DNA is TGTGCCAGCAGCTTGATGGACAGGGACTATGGCTACACCTTC. It yields the protein CASSLMDRDYGYTF. Full variable domain (rest looked up from reference TRBV5-4 and TRBJ1-2): ETGVTQSPTHLIKTRGQQVTLRCSSQSGHNTVSWYQQALGQGPQFIFQYYREEENGRGNFPPRFSGLQFPNYSSELNVNALELDDSALYLCASSLMDRDYGYTFGSGTRLTVV.

The CDR3 protein is CASSLAGGNADTQYF. In DNA form, the CDR3 reads TGTGCCAGCAGCTTAGCCGGGGGGAACGCAGATACGCAGTATTTT. The chain joins TRBV7-6 to TRBJ2-3, with 7 bases that match TRBD2. The CDR3 is 15 residues long. With V trimmed by 0 bases and J by 4 bases, 4 bases remained unmatched. Germline V gives CDR1 SGHVS, CDR2 FNYEAQ.

This clone has just one count. The rearrangement uses TRBV6-1 and TRBJ2-5, with D possibly matching TRBD1 (6 bases). Germline CDR1 reads MNHNS; CDR2 reads SASEGT. The CDR3 totals 15 residues. With 7 bases removed from V and 3 bases from J, the gap between germline ends came to 18 bases. CDR3 protein: CASNPSRGRKETQYF. The CDR3 DNA follows: TGTGCCAGCAACCCCTCCAGGGGTAGGAAAGAGACCCAGTACTTC.

V is TRBV19 and J is TRBJ2-7; TRBD2 aligns across 14 bases. With V trimmed by 4 bases and J by 5 bases, 7 bases remained unmatched. There are 16 residues in the CDR3. Germline V CDR1 and CDR2: LNHDA, SQIVND (reference sequence). CDR3 region: CASSSNLGLAGDEQYF. The CDR3 DNA sequence: TGTGCCAGTAGTAGCAATTTGGGACTAGCGGGGGACGAGCAGTACTTC.

The chain couples TRBV23-1 to TRBJ1-4; 9 nucleotides line up with TRBD1. TRBV23-1 is an ORF, with its function uncertain. Trimming at V came to 6 bases and at J to 8 bases, leaving 10 bases not matched to a gene. The CDR3 consists of 15 residues. The CDR3 protein is CASRGQGRVREKLFF. In nucleotides, the CDR3 is TGCGCCAGCAGGGGACAGGGAAGAGTGAGGGAAAAACTGTTTTTT.

The chain recombines TRBV2 with TRBJ1-3; weak D call: TRBD1 (5 bases). The V gene lost 8 bases and the J gene lost 4 bases, with 15 bases spanning the gap. The length of the CDR3 is 14 residues. Looked up from germline, CDR1 is SNHLY and CDR2 is FYNNEI. Here the CDR3 reads CASLPDRAGNTIYF. The CDR3 DNA sequence: TGTGCCAGCCTTCCTGACAGAGCCGGAAACACCATATATTTT.

The CDR3 loop is CASSQDLGSGGDEQFF. CDR3 DNA: TGTGCCAGCAGCCAAGATTTGGGTAGCGGGGGGGATGAGCAGTTCTTC. The rearrangement uses TRBV4-2 and TRBJ2-1, with 11 bases aligning to TRBD2. Unmatched junction bases numbered 6, after V lost 0 bases and J lost 8 bases. Germline V gene data show CDR1 as LGHNA and CDR2 as YNFKEQ. This CDR3 region has 16 residues.

This clone was observed a single time. The chain has TRBV28 and TRBJ1-2; 7 nucleotides match TRBD1. This CDR3 is built from 12 residues. With 7 bases clipped from V and 6 bases from J, the junction kept 5 bases outside the gene matches. Looked up from germline, CDR1 is MDHEN and CDR2 is SYDVKM. CDR3 DNA sequence: TGTGCCAGCACGACAGGGAGCCATGGCTACACCTTC. As protein: CASTTGSHGYTF.

The rearrangement joins TRBV5-1 to TRBJ2-2, with TRBD1 matching 8 bases. J was trimmed by 7 bases and V by 1 base; bases with no gene match: 12. The CDR3 consists of 17 residues. CDR1 is SGHRS, CDR2 YFSETQ, per germline. The chain's CDR3 is CASSLRPGGAFGGELFF. The CDR3 DNA reads as TGCGCCAGCAGCTTGCGACCAGGGGGCGCTTTCGGCGGGGAGCTGTTTTTT.

The gene calls are TRBV28 and TRBJ1-5; 8 bases are shared with TRBD1. The CDR3 length is 19 residues. Germline lookup yields CDR1 MDHEN and CDR2 SYDVKM. V gave up 6 bases and J gave up 3 bases; unmatched junction bases: 19. This CDR3 is CASSGSRHTGGYDNQPQHF. The CDR3 coding sequence is TGTGCCAGCAGCGGCTCCCGGCACACAGGGGGATATGACAATCAGCCCCAGCATTTT.

This rearrangement joins TRBV4-3 to TRBJ1-1; D perhaps matches TRBD1 (5 bases). This CDR3 is built from 14 residues. The germline V gene has CDR1 LGHNA and CDR2 YSLEER. V gave up 3 bases and J gave up 0 bases, with 8 bases separating them. CDR3 sequence (DNA): TGCGCCAGCAGCCAGACAGCTATGAACACTGAAGCTTTCTTT. Encoded protein: CASSQTAMNTEAFF.

Only one count was recorded for this clone. This sequence joins TRBV7-2 and TRBJ2-5; 10 bases map to TRBD2. V shed 6 bases and J 5 bases; nucleotides not matched to a gene: 12. CDR1 and CDR2 (germline): SGHTA, FQGNSA. There are 16 residues in the CDR3. This CDR3 is CASSSLAGARGETQYF. In nucleotides, the CDR3 is TGTGCCAGCAGTTCCCTAGCGGGGGCTCGGGGGGAGACCCAGTACTTC.

The chain joins TRBV28 to TRBJ1-3, with 8 bases matching TRBD1. Germline assignment: CDR1 MDHEN and CDR2 SYDVKM. The CDR3 is made up of 17 amino acids. Trimming removed 3 bases from V and 0 bases from J; junction bases left unmatched: 7. The CDR3, as DNA: TGTGCCAGCAGTTTTGTACGACAGGGGACCTCTGGAAACACCATATATTTT. Translation gives CASSFVRQGTSGNTIYF. Supplemented by reference TRBV28 and TRBJ1-3, the full variable domain reads DVKVTQSSRYLVKRTGEKVFLECVQDMDHENMFWYRQDPGLGLRLIYFSYDVKMKEKGDIPEGYSVSREKKERFSLILESASTNQTSMYLCASSFVRQGTSGNTIYFGEGSWLTVV.

The V call is TRBV5-1, the J call TRBJ2-3; 8 bases fit TRBD2. The CDR3 extends over 19 amino acids. Germline loops: CDR1 SGHRS, CDR2 YFSETQ. Trimming cost V 0 bases and J 2 bases; bases outside gene matches: 14. The CDR3 nucleotides read TGCGCCAGCAGCTTGGGCGTTGCGGGGGGACCTACCTTCACAGATACGCAGTATTTT. As protein: CASSLGVAGGPTFTDTQYF.

The chain uses TRBV5-1 and TRBJ2-7, with a weak D call TRBD1 (6 bases). Trimming removed 4 bases from V and 3 bases from J, with 11 bases in between. CDR3 length: 13 residues. CDR1 is SGHRS, CDR2 YFSETQ, per germline. The CDR3 DNA follows: TGCGCCAGCAGCACAGGGATCATCTACGAGCAGTACTTC. Translated, it gives CASSTGIIYEQYF.

CDR3 region: CASSFTGRGRLNEQFF. The CDR3 nucleotides read TGTGCCAGCAGTTTCACCGGCAGGGGTCGACTCAATGAGCAGTTCTTC. The rearrangement links TRBV27 to TRBJ2-1; TRBD1 is a possible D gene (6 bases). V was shortened by 3 bases and J by 6 bases, with 18 bases between the two germline ends. In germline, CDR1 is MNHEY, CDR2 SMNVEV (reference sequence). The CDR3 extends over 16 amino acids.

The J gene is TRBJ1-3, the V gene TRBV6-6; possible D gene TRBD1, 5 bases. The CDR3 runs 14 residues. Germline V gene lookup returns CDR1 MNHNY and CDR2 SVGAGI (reference sequence). V lost 5 bases and J 0 bases, leaving 8 bases between the germline ends. For the CDR3, the DNA is TGTGCCAGCAGTCCGACAGACTCTGGAAACACCATATATTTT. Its translation is CASSPTDSGNTIYF.

The J gene is TRBJ1-6, the V gene TRBV12-5; 7 nucleotides agree with TRBD1. Trimming at V came to 4 bases and at J to 7 bases, leaving 7 bases not matched to a gene. This CDR3 contains 15 residues. CDR1 and CDR2 from the germline V gene are LGHNT and FRNRAP. CDR3 loop: CASGSWTGGNSPLHF. In nucleotides, the CDR3 is TGTGCTAGTGGTTCGTGGACAGGTGGCAATTCACCCCTCCACTTT.

This clone was seen just once. J is TRBJ2-7 and V is TRBV4-3; TRBD1 might be the D (6 bases). V shed 4 bases and J shed 7 bases, with 17 bases lying between them. Germline V gene lookup returns CDR1 LGHNA and CDR2 YSLEER. The CDR3 spans 14 residues. The CDR3 sequence: CASSPGDAYGEQYF. The DNA for the CDR3 is TGCGCCAGCAGCCCAGGGGACGCCTACGGGGAGCAGTACTTC.